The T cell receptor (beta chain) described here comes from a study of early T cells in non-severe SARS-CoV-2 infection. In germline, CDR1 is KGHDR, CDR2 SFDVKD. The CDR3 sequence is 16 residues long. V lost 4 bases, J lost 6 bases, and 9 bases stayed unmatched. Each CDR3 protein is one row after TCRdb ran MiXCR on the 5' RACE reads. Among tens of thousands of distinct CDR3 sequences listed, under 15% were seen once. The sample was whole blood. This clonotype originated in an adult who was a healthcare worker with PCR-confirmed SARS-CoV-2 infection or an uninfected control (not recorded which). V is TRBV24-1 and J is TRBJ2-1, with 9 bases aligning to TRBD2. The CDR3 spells CATSDPNSGRRNEQFF. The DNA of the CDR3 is TGTGCCACCAGTGACCCTAATAGCGGGAGACGCAATGAGCAGTTCTTC.